This entry lists 16 T cell receptor beta chains sequenced from one sample in a study of blood T cell repertoires in COVID-19. Data came from immunoSEQ multiplex PCR; TCRdb stores just in-frame clones and leaves some out. Of 250,000 to 300,000 clones in the sample, roughly nine tenths were seen once. The sequencing input was PBMCs or T cells enriched from blood (not recorded which). The source is a woman aged 60-70 years who had recovered from COVID-19.

The chain has TRBV3-1 (or the pseudogene TRBV3-2) and TRBJ2-5; D remains unclear. Germline assignment: CDR1 LGHDT and CDR2 YNNKEL (reference sequence). The CDR3 is made up of 14 amino acids. V shed 3 bases and J shed 1 base, with 9 bases lying between them. CDR3 residues: CASSHIATQETQYF. In nucleotides, the CDR3 is TGTGCCAGCAGCCATATTGCTACCCAAGAGACCCAGTACTTC.

This rearrangement joins TRBV6-5 to TRBJ2-1; TRBD1 agrees at 11 bases. The CDR3 sequence is 15 residues long. The junction had 8 bases not matched to a gene; V was cut back by 5 bases and J by 8 bases. CDR1 and CDR2 (germline): MNHEY, SVGAGI. CDR3 bases: TGTGCCAGCAGTACGGACAGGGGGCGATCCCATGAGCAGTTCTTC. Its protein product is CASSTDRGRSHEQFF.

This rearrangement joins TRBV29-1 to TRBJ2-5, with D possibly being TRBD2 (7 bases). Germline values: CDR1 SQVTM, CDR2 ANQGSEA. V was shortened by 7 bases and J by 6 bases, with 12 bases between the two germline ends. The CDR3 length is 11 residues. The DNA of the CDR3 is TGCAGCGGGGAGGGGGGAAAGACCCAGTACTTC. Translating gives CSGEGGKTQYF.

The genes are TRBV15 and TRBJ1-1; D is perhaps TRBD1 (5 bases). The CDR3 runs 13 residues. Germline V gene lookup returns CDR1 LNHNV and CDR2 YYDKDF (reference sequence). V was cut by 0 bases and J by 10 bases, with 12 bases left in between. The CDR3 protein is CATSREIGATAFF. For the CDR3, the DNA is TGTGCCACCAGCAGAGAGATTGGGGCTACAGCTTTCTTT.

This chain connects TRBV10-3 to TRBJ2-3, with TRBD2 identical over 7 bases. This CDR3 contains 12 residues. CDR1 and CDR2 from the germline V gene are ENHRY and SYGVKD. Trimming at V came to 10 bases and at J to 3 bases, leaving 4 bases not matched to a gene. Here the CDR3 reads CATLANTDTQYF. Here the CDR3 DNA reads TGTGCCACACTAGCGAATACAGATACGCAGTATTTT.

The chain combines TRBV27 with TRBJ1-2; D is ambiguous. Germline V gives CDR1 MNHEY, CDR2 SMNVEV (reference sequence). CDR3 size: 13 residues. The germline V and J ends were trimmed by 4 bases and 0 bases, with 6 bases remaining between them. As DNA, the CDR3 is TGTGCCAGCAGTTCTTATACTAACTATGGCTACACCTTC. Translated: CASSSYTNYGYTF.

The V call is TRBV5-4, the J call TRBJ2-7; 10 bases match TRBD1. The CDR3 has 14 residues. J lost 5 bases, V lost 4 bases, and 6 bases had no gene match. Germline CDR1 and CDR2: SGHNT and YYREEE (reference sequence). CDR3 region: CASSPTGGRNEQYF. CDR3 nucleotides: TGTGCCAGCAGCCCGACAGGGGGCAGGAACGAGCAGTACTTC.

The gene calls are TRBV10-3 and TRBJ1-1, with 11 positions matching TRBD1. The CDR3 loop spans 14 amino acids. The germline V gene has CDR1 ENHRY and CDR2 SYGVKD. V shed 10 bases, J shed 0 bases, and the junction held 4 bases outside the gene matches. CDR3: CATGQGAVNTEAFF. CDR3 coding DNA: TGTGCCACCGGACAGGGGGCGGTGAACACTGAAGCTTTCTTT.

The chain employs TRBV5-4 and TRBJ2-2, with TRBD2 identical over 9 bases. V was clipped by 4 bases and J by 3 bases; unmatched bases: 4. This CDR3 has 15 residues. The germline gives CDR1 SGHNT, CDR2 YYREEE (reference sequence). The DNA of the CDR3 is TGTGCCAGCAGCCGCGGGAGGGGGGACACCGGGGAGCTGTTTTTT. Its translation is CASSRGRGDTGELFF.

The rearrangement joins TRBV15 to TRBJ1-5, with 10 bases identical to TRBD1. CDR3 length: 15 amino acids. Germline V gene sequence: CDR1 LNHNV, CDR2 YYDKDF (reference sequence). The V segment lost 6 bases and the J segment 3 bases; nucleotides outside the gene matches: 5. This CDR3 is CATSRDRGPNQPQHF. The CDR3 coding sequence is TGTGCCACCAGTCGCGACAGGGGGCCCAATCAGCCCCAGCATTTT.

J is TRBJ1-1 and V is TRBV9, with 7 bases matching TRBD1. The germline V gene has CDR1 SGDLS and CDR2 YYNGEE. This CDR3 spans 14 amino acids. Unmatched junction bases numbered 13, after V lost 6 bases and J lost 8 bases. The CDR3 sequence: CASNPEAGGREAFF. CDR3 DNA: TGTGCCAGCAACCCAGAGGCAGGGGGAAGGGAAGCTTTCTTT.

The chain links TRBV5-1 to TRBJ1-4; D is undetermined. Germline V gene data show CDR1 as SGHRS and CDR2 as YFSETQ. V lost 0 bases and J 8 bases, leaving 11 bases between the germline ends. The CDR3 sequence is 14 residues long. For the CDR3, the DNA is TGCGCCAGCAGCTTGGACGGGAAGGAGGAAAAACTGTTTTTT. Its translation is CASSLDGKEEKLFF. The full variable domain, its missing parts supplied by reference TRBV5-1 and TRBJ1-4, is KAGVTQTPRYLIKTRGQQVTLSCSPISGHRSVSWYQQTPGQGLQFLFEYFSETQRNKGNFPGRFSGRQFSNSRSEMNVSTLELGDSALYLCASSLDGKEEKLFFGSGTQLSVL.

The V and J genes are TRBV28 and TRBJ2-1; D perhaps matches TRBD2 (6 bases). This CDR3 has 13 amino acids. Germline V CDR1 and CDR2: MDHEN, SYDVKM. V shed 7 bases and J shed 8 bases, with 15 bases lying between them. The CDR3 DNA is TGTGCCAGCATCTCTGGGCGGGACTATGAGCAGTTCTTC. Its protein product is CASISGRDYEQFF.

The chain has TRBV5-1 and TRBJ1-3, with no clear D. The length of the CDR3 is 16 residues. Trimming cost V 2 bases and J 0 bases, with 12 bases left between them. In germline, CDR1 is SGHRS, CDR2 YFSETQ. CDR3 in DNA: TGCGCCAGCAGCTTAACCGAGGTCTTCTCTGGAAACACCATATATTTT. It translates to CASSLTEVFSGNTIYF.

CDR3 protein: CASLRPDLGGYTF. The CDR3 DNA is TGTGCCAGCTTAAGGCCCGACCTAGGCGGCTACACCTTC. The genes are TRBV28 and TRBJ1-2; unclear D gene. Per the germline V gene, CDR1 is MDHEN and CDR2 is SYDVKM. V lost 8 bases and J 8 bases, leaving 18 bases between the germline ends. This CDR3 spans 13 amino acids.

V gene TRBV2 combines with J gene TRBJ1-6, with a tentative D call TRBD1 (6 bases). CDR3 size: 14 residues. Trimming stripped 11 bases from V and 9 bases from J, with 20 bases between. Germline lookup yields CDR1 SNHLY and CDR2 FYNNEI. The CDR3 protein is CAGDRFPFSSPLHF. CDR3 nucleotide sequence: TGTGCCGGAGACAGGTTTCCCTTCAGTTCACCCCTCCACTTT.